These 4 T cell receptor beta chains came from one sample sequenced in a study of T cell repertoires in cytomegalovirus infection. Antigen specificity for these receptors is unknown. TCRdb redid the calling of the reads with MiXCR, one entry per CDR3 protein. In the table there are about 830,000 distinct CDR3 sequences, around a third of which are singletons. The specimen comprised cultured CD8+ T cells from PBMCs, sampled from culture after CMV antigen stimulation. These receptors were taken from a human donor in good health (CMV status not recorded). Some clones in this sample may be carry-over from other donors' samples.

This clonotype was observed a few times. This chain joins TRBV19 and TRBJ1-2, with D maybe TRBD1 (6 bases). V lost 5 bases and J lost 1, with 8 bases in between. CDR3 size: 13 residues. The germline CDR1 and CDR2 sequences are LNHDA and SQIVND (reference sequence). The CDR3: CASSRDINYGYTF. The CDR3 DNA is TGTGCCAGTAGTCGGGACATTAACTATGGCTACACCTTC.

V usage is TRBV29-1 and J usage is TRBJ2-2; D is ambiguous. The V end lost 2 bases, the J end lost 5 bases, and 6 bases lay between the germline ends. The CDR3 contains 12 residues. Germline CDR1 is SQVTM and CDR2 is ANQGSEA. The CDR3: CSVELGTGELFF. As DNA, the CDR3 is TGCAGCGTTGAACTGGGAACCGGGGAGCTGTTTTTT.

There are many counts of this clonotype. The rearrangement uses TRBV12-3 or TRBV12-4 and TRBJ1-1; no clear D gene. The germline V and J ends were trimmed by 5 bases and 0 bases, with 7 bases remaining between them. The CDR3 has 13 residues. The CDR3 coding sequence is TGTGCCAGCAGTGCCGTTTTGAACACTGAAGCTTTCTTT. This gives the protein CASSAVLNTEAFF.

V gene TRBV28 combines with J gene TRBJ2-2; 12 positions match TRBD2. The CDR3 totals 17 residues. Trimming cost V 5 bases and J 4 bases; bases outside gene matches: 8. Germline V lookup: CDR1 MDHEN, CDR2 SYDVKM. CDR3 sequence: CASSRLAGGPRTGELFF. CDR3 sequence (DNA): TGTGCCAGCAGTCGTCTAGCGGGGGGGCCACGCACCGGGGAGCTGTTTTTT.